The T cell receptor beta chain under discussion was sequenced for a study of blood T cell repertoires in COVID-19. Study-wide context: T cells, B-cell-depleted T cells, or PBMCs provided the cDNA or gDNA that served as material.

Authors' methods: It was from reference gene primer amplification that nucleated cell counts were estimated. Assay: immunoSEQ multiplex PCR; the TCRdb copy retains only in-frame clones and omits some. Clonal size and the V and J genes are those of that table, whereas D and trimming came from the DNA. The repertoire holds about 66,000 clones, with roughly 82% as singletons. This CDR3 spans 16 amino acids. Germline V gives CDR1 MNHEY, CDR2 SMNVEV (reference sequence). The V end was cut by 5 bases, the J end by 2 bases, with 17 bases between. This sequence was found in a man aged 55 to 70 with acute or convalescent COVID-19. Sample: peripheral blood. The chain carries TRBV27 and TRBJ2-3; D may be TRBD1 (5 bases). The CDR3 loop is CASSPRTLKNTDTQYF. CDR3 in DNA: TGTGCCAGCAGTCCTCGGACACTAAAGAACACAGATACGCAGTATTTT.